This TCR beta chain was sequenced for a study of cytomegalovirus exposure and HLA in healthy donors. The CDR3 is made up of 15 amino acids. From germline, CDR1 is MNHEY and CDR2 SMNVEV (reference sequence). V was pared by 5 bases and J by 3 bases, with 5 bases of the junction left unmatched. Separate from the approximately 670-subject first cohort, the 120-subject validation cohort was the one that the donors belonged to. Study results and caveats: Overall, roughly 150 TCR beta chains were annotated as cytomegalovirus-associated.

As concerns this clone: Antigen unknown.

The protocol was immunoSEQ multiplex PCR, while the TCRdb copy is restricted to in-frame clones and leaves out a portion. The profile shows roughly 200,000 clones, about 81% of them singletons. The source of this sequence is a woman under 40 in good health and CMV-seronegative. The chain carries TRBV27 and TRBJ1-1; 11 bases fit TRBD1. Material: PBMCs. CDR3 protein: CASSVDRGHHTEAFF. CDR3 in DNA: TGTGCCAGCAGTGTGGACAGGGGGCACCACACTGAAGCTTTCTTT.